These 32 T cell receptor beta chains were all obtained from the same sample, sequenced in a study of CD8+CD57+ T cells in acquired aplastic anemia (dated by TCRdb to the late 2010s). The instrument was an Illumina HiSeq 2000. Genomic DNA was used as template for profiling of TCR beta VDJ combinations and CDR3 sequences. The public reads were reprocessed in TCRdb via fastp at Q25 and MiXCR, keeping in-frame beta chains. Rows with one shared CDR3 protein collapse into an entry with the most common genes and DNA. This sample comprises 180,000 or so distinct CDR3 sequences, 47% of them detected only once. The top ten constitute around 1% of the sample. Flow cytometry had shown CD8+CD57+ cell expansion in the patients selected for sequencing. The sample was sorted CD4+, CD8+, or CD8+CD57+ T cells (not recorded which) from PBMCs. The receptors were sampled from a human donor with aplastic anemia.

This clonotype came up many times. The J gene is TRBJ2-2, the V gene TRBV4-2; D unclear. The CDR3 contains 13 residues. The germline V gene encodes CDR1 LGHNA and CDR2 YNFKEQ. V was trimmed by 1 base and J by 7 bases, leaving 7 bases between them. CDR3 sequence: CASSQVIYGELFF. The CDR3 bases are TGTGCCAGCAGCCAAGTAATCTACGGGGAGCTGTTTTTT.

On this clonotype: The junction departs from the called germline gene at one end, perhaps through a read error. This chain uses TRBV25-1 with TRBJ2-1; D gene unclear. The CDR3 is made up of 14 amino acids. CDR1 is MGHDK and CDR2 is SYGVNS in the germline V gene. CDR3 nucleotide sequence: TGTGCCGGCAGTTTCTTTGGGCTCTACAATGAGCAGTTCTTC. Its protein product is CAGSFFGLYNEQFF.

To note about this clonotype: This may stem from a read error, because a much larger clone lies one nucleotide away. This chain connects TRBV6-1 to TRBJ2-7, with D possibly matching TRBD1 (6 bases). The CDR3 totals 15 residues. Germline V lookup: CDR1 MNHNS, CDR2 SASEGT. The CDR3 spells CASNGEPGVSYEQHF. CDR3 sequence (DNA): TGTGCCAGCAATGGCGAACCAGGGGTTTCCTACGAGCAGCACTTC.

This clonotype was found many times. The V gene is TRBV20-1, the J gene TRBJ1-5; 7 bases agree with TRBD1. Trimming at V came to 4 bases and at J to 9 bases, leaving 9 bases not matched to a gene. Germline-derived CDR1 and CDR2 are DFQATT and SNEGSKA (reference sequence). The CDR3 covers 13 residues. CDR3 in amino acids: CSATDRVPWPQHF. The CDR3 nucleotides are TGCAGTGCTACCGACAGGGTTCCGTGGCCCCAGCATTTT.

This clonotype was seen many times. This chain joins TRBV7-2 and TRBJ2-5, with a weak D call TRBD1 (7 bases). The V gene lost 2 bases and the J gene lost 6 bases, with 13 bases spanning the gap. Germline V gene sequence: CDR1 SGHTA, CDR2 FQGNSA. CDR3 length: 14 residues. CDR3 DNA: TGTGCCAGCAGCTTATTGGCAGGGGGGAAGACCCAGTACTTC. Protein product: CASSLLAGGKTQYF. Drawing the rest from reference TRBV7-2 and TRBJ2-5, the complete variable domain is GAGVSQSPSNKVTEKGKDVELRCDPISGHTALYWYRQSLGQGLEFLIYFQGNSAPDKSGLPSDRFSAERTGGSVSTLTIQRTQQEDSAVYLCASSLLAGGKTQYFGPGTRLLVL.

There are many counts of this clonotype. This CDR3 is CASSSTGTGNDGYTF. CDR3 in DNA: TGTGCCAGCAGTTCCACCGGGACAGGGAATGATGGCTACACCTTC. V is TRBV6-2 or TRBV6-3 and J is TRBJ1-2; 9 nucleotides line up with TRBD1. CDR1 and CDR2 from the germline V gene are MNHEY and SVGEGT. The length of the CDR3 is 15 residues. J was trimmed by 6 bases and V by 4 bases; bases with no gene match: 9.

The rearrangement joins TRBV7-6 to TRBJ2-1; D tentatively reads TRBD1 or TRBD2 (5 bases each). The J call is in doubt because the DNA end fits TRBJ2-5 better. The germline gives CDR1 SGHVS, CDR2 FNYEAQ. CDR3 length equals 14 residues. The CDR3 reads CASSGGGAGSSQYF. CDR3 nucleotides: TGTGCCAGCAGCGGGGGTGGGGCGGGTTCATCCCAGTACTTC.

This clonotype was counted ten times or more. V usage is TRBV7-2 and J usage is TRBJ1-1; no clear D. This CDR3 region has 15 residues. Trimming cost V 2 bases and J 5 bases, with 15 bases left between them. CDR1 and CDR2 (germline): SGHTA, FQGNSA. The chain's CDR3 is CASSLSRTSRTEAFF. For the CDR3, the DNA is TGTGCCAGCAGCTTATCTCGGACCTCGAGGACTGAAGCTTTCTTT. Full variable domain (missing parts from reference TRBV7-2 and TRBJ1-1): GAGVSQSPSNKVTEKGKDVELRCDPISGHTALYWYRQSLGQGLEFLIYFQGNSAPDKSGLPSDRFSAERTGGSVSTLTIQRTQQEDSAVYLCASSLSRTSRTEAFFGQGTRLTVV.

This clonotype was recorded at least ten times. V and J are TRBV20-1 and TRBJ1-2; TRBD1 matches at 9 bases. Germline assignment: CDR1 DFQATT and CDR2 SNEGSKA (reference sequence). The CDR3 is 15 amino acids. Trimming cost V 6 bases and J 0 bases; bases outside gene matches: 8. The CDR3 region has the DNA TGCAGTGCCCACGGACAGGGGCGCTCTAACTATGGCTACACCTTC. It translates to CSAHGQGRSNYGYTF.

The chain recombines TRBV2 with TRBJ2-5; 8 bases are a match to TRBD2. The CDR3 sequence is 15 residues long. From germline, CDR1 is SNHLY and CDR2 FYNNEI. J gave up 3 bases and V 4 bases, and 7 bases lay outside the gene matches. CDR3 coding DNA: TGTGCCAGCAGTGCCAGCGGGGGTCTGGAAGAGACCCAGTACTTC. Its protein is CASSASGGLEETQYF. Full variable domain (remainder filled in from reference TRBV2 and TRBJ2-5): EPEVTQTPSHQVTQMGQEVILRCVPISNHLYFYWYRQILGQKVEFLVSFYNNEISEKSEIFDDQFSVERPDGSNFTLKIRSTKLEDSAMYFCASSASGGLEETQYFGPGTRLLVL.

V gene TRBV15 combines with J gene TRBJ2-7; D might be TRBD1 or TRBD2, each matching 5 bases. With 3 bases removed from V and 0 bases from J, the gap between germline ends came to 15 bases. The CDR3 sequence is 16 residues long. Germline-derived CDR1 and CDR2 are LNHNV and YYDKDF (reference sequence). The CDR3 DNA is TGTGCCACCAGCAGGCCCGGGACCGAGAGCTCCTACGAGCAGTACTTC. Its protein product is CATSRPGTESSYEQYF.

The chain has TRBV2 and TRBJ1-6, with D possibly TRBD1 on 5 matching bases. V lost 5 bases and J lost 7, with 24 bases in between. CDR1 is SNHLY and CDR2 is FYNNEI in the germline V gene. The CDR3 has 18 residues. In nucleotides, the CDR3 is TGTGCCAGCAGTCCCGAAGGGGCCCAGGAATATTCGAATTCACCCCTCCACTTT. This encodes CASSPEGAQEYSNSPLHF.

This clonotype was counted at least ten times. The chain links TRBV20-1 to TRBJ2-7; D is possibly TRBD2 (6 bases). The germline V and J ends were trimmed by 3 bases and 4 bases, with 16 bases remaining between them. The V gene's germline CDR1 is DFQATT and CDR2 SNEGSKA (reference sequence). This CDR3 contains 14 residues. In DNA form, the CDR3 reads TGCAGTGCTAGTCCGGTAGGGGAGGAATACGAGCAGTACTTC. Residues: CSASPVGEEYEQYF.

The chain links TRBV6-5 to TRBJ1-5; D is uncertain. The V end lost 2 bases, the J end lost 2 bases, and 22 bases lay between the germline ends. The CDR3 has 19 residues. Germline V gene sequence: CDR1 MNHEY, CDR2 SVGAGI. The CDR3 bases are TGTGCCAGCAGTTACAAAGTGGGTCCGATCCGCGGGGGCAATCAGCCCCAGCATTTT. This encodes CASSYKVGPIRGGNQPQHF.

CDR3: CASSDRGLSDTQYF. The CDR3 bases are TGTGCCAGTAGTGACAGGGGGCTTTCAGATACGCAGTATTTT. This chain connects TRBV19 to TRBJ2-3, with 10 nucleotides matching TRBD1. CDR3 length: 14 amino acids. CDR1 is LNHDA, CDR2 SQIVND, per germline (reference sequence). V lost 5 bases to trimming and J lost 4 bases; unmatched junction nucleotides: 3.

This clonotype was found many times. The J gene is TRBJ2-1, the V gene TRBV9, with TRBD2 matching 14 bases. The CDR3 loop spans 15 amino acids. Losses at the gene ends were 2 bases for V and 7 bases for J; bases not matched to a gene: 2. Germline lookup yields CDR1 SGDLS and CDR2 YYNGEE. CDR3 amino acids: CASSVTSGGANEQFF. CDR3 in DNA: TGTGCCAGCAGCGTGACTAGCGGGGGGGCTAATGAGCAGTTCTTC.

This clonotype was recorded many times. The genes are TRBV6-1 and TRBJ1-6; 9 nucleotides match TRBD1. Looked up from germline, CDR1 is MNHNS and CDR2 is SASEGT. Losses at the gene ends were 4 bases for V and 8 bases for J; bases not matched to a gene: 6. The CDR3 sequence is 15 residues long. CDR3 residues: CASSVTGGNYSPLHF. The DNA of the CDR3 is TGTGCCAGCAGTGTGACAGGGGGAAACTATTCACCCCTCCACTTT.

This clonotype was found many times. The CDR3 loop reads CASSTGLASGANVLTF. In DNA, the CDR3 is TGTGCCAGCAGCACGGGACTGGCCTCTGGGGCCAACGTCCTGACTTTC. V usage is TRBV13 and J usage is TRBJ2-6; D is possibly TRBD2 (6 bases). CDR3 size: 16 residues. Germline assignment: CDR1 PRHDT and CDR2 FYEKMQ (reference sequence). V was pared by 5 bases and J by 0 bases, with 11 bases between.

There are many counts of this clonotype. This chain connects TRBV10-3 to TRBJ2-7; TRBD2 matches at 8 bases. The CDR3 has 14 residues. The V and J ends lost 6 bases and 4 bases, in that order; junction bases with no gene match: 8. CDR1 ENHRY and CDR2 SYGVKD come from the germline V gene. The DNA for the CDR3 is TGTGCCATCAGCGGGACTAGTGACCGGTACGAGCAGTACTTC. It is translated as CAISGTSDRYEQYF.

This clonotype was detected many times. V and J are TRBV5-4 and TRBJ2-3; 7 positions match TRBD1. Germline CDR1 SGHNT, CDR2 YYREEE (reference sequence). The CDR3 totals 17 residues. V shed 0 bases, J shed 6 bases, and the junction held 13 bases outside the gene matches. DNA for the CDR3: TGTGCCAGCAGCTTGGCAACCGGGACAGTTCGGGGTGATACGCAGTATTTT. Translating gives CASSLATGTVRGDTQYF.

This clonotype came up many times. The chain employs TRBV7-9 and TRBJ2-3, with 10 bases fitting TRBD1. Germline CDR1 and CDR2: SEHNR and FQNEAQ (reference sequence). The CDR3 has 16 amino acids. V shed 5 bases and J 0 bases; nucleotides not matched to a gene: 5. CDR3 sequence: CASSPPGQGSTDTQYF. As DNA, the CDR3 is TGTGCCAGCAGCCCGCCGGGACAGGGGAGCACAGATACGCAGTATTTT.

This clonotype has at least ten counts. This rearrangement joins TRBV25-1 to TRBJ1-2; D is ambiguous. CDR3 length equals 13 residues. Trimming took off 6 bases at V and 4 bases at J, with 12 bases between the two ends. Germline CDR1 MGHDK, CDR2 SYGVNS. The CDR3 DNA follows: TGTGCCAGCAGCCGACTGGGGTTCTATGGCTACACCTTC. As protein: CASSRLGFYGYTF.

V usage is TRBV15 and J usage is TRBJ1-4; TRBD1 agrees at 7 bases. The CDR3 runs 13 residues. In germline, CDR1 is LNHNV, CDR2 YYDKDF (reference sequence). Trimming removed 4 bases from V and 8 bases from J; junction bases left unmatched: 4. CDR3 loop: CATSTRQGEKLFF. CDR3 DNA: TGTGCCACCAGCACAAGACAGGGCGAAAAACTGTTTTTT.

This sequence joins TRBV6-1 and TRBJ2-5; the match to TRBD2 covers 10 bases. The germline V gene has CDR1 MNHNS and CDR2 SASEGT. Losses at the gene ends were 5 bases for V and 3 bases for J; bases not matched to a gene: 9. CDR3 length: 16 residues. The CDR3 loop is CASSPGGLALKETQYF. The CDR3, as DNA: TGTGCCAGCAGTCCCGGGGGACTAGCGTTGAAAGAGACCCAGTACTTC.

The DNA of the CDR3 is TGTGCCAGCAGCCTAAATGAGGACAATGAGCAGTTCTTC. Protein: CASSLNEDNEQFF. V is TRBV3-1 and J is TRBJ2-1, with D uncertain. The ends were cut back, 4 bases at V and 5 bases at J, with 9 bases in the middle. The CDR3 spans 13 residues. The V gene's germline CDR1 is LGHDT and CDR2 YNNKEL (reference sequence).

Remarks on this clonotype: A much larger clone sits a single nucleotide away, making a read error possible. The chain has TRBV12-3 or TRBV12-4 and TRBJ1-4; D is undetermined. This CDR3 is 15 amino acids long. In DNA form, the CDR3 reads TGTGCCAGCAGTTTAGGGCTGGGGTTAGTTGAAGAACTGTTTTTT. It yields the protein CASSLGLGLVEELFF.

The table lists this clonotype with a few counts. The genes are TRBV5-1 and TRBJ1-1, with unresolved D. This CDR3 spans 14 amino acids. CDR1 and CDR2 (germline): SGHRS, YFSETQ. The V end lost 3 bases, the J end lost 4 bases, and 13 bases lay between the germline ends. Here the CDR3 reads CASSSRGGGTEAFF. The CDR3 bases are TGCGCCAGCAGCTCCCGGGGAGGAGGCACTGAAGCTTTCTTT.

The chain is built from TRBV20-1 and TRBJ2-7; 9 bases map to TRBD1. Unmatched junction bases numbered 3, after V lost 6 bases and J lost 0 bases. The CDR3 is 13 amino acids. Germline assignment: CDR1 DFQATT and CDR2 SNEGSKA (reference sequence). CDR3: CSAKTGGSYEQYF. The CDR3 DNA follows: TGCAGTGCAAAGACAGGGGGCTCCTACGAGCAGTACTTC.

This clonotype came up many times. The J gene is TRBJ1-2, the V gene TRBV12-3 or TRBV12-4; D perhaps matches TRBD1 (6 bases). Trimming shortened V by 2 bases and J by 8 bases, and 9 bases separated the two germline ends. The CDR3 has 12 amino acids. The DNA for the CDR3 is TGTGCCAGCAGTTTATTCAGGGGCGGCTACACCTTC. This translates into CASSLFRGGYTF.

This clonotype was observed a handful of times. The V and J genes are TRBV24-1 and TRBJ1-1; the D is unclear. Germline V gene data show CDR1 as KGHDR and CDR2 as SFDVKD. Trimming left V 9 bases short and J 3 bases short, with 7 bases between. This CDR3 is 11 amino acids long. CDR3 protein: CATRDDTEAFF. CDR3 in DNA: TGTGCCACCCGAGACGACACTGAAGCTTTCTTT.

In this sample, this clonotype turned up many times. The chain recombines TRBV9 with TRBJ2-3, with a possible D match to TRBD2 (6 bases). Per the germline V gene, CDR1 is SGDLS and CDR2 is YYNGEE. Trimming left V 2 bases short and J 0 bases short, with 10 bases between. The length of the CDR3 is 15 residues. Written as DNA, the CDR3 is TGTGCCAGCAGCGTCGACGGGACTAGCACAGATACGCAGTATTTT. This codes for CASSVDGTSTDTQYF. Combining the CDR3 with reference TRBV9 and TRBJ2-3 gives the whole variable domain DSGVTQTPKHLITATGQRVTLRCSPRSGDLSVYWYQQSLDQGLQFLIQYYNGEERAKGNILERFSAQQFPDLHSELNLSSLELGDSALYFCASSVDGTSTDTQYFGPGTRLTVL.

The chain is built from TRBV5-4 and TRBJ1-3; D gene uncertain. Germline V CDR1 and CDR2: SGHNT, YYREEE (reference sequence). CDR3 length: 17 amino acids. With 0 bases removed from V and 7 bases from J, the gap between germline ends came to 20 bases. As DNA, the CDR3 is TGTGCCAGCAGCTTGGAATTTGGAAACAGAGTGGGGAACACCATATATTTT. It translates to CASSLEFGNRVGNTIYF.